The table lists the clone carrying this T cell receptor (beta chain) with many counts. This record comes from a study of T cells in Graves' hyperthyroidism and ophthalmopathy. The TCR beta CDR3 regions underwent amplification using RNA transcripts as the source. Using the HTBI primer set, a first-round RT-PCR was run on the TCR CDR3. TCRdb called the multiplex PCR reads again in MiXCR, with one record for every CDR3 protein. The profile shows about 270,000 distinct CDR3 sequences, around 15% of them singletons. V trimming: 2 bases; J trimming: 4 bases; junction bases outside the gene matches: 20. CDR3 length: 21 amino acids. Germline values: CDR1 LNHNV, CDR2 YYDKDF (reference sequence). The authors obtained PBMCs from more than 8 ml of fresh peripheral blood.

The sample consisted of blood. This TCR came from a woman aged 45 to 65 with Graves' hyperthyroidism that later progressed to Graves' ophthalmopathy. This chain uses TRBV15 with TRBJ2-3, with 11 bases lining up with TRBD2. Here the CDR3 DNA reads TGTGCCACCAGCAGAATACTTATCCCCCGCCTACTAGCGGGAGCCTCAGATACGCAGTATTTT. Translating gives CATSRILIPRLLAGASDTQYF.